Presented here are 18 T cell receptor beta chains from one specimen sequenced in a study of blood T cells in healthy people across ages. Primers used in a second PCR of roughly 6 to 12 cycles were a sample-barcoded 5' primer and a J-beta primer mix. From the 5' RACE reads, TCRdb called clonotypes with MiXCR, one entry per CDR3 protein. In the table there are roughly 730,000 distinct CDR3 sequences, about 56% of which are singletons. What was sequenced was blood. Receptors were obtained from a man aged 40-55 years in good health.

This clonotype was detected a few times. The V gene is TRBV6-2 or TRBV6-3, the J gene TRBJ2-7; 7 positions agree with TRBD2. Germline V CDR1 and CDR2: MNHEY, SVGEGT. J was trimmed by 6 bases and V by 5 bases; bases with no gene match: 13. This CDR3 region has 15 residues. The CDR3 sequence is CASSRPRLAQREQYF. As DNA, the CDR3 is TGTGCCAGCAGTCGACCCAGACTAGCTCAACGCGAGCAGTACTTC.

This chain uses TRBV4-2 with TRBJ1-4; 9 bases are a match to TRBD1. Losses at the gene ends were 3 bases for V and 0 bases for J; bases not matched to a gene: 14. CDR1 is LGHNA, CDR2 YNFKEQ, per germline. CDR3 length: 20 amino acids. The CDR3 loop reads CASSHGNVPGQGATNEKLFF. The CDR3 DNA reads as TGTGCCAGCAGCCACGGTAATGTCCCGGGACAGGGAGCAACTAATGAAAAACTGTTTTTT.

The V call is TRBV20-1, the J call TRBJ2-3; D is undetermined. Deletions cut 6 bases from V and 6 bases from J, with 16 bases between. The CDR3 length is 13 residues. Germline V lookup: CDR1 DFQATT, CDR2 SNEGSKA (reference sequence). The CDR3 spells CSATDLRDDTQYF. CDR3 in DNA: TGCAGTGCGACCGACCTCCGAGACGATACGCAGTATTTT.

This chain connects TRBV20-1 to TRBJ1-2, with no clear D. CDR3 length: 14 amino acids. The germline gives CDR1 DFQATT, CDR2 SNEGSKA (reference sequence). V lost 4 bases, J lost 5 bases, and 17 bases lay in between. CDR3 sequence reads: CSATRSGGAYGYTF. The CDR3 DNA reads TGCAGTGCTACGCGGTCAGGAGGAGCTTATGGCTACACCTTC.

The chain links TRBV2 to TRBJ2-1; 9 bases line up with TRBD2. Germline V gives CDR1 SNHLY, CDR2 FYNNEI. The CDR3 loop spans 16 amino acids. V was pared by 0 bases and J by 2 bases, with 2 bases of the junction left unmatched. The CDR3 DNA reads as TGTGCCAGCAGTGAAGCGCGGGGGGGTCCCTACAATGAGCAGTTCTTC. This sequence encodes CASSEARGGPYNEQFF.

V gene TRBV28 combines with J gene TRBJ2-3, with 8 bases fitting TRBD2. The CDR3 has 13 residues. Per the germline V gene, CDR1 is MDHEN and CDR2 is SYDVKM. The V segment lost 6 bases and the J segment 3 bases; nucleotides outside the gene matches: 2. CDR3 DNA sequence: TGTGCCAGCAGAGCGGGGGAAACAGATACGCAGTATTTT. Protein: CASRAGETDTQYF.

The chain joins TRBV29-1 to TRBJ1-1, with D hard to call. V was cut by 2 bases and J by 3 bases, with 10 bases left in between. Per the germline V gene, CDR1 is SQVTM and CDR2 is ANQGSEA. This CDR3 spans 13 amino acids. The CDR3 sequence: CSVEIRVDTEAFF. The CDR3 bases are TGCAGCGTTGAAATTAGGGTAGACACTGAAGCTTTCTTT.

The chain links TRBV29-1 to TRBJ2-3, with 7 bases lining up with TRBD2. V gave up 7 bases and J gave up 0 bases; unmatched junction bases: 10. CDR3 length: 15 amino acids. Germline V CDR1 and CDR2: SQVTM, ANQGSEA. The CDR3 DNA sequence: TGCAGCGCCCAGGGAGGGAGAGCTAGCACAGATACGCAGTATTTT. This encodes CSAQGGRASTDTQYF.

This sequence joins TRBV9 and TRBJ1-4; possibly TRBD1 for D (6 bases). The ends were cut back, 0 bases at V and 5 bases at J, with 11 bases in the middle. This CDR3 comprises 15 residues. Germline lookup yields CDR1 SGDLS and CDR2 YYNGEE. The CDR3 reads CASSVATGYNEKLFF. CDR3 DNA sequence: TGTGCCAGCAGCGTAGCTACAGGGTACAATGAAAAACTGTTTTTT.

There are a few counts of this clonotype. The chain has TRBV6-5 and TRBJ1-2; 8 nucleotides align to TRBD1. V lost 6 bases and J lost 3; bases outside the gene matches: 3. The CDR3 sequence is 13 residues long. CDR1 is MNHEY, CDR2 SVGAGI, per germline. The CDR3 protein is CASRDRVDYGYTF. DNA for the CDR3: TGTGCCAGCAGGGACAGGGTCGACTATGGCTACACCTTC.

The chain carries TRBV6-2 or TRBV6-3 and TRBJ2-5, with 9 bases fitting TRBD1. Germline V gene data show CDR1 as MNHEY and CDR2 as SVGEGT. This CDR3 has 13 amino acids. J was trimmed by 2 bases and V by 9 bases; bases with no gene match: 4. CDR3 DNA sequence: TGTGCCAGAAACAGGGGGCGGCAAGAGACCCAGTACTTC. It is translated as CARNRGRQETQYF.

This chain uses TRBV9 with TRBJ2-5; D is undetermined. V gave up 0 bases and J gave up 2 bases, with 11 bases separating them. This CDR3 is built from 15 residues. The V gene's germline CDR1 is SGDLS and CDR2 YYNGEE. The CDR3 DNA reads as TGTGCCAGCAGCGTAGTCGTAGGCGGACAAGAGACCCAGTACTTC. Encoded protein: CASSVVVGGQETQYF.

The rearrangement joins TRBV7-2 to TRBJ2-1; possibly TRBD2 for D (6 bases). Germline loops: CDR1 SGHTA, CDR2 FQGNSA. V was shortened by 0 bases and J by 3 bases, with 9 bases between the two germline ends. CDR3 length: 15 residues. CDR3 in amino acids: CASSLARGLYNEQFF. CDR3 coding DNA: TGTGCCAGCAGCTTAGCCCGGGGACTCTACAATGAGCAGTTCTTC.

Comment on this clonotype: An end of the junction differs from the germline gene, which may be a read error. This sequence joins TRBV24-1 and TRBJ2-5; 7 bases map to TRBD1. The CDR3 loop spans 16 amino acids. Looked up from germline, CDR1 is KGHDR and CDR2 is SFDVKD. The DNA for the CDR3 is TGTGCCACCAGTGATCGACAGGGCGGGTCCCAAGAGACCCCGTACTTC. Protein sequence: CATSDRQGGSQETPYF.

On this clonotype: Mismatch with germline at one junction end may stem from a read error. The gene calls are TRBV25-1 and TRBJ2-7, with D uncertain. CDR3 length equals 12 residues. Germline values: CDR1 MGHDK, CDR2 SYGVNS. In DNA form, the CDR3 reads TGTGCCAGCAGTGAGGTTGAATACGCGCAGTACTTC. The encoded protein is CASSEVEYAQYF.

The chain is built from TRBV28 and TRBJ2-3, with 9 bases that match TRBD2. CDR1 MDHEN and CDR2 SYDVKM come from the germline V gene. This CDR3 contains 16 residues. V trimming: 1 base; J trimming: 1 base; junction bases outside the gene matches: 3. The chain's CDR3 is CASSLSERGGTDTQYF. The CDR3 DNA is TGTGCCAGCAGTTTATCCGAGCGGGGGGGCACAGATACGCAGTATTTT.

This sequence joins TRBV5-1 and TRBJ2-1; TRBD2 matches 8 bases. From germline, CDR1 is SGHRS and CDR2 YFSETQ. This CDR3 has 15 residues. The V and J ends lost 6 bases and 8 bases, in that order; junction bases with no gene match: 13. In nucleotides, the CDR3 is TGCGCCAGCACACGGGCGGGGGGATTCGGCGATGAGCAGTTCTTC. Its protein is CASTRAGGFGDEQFF.

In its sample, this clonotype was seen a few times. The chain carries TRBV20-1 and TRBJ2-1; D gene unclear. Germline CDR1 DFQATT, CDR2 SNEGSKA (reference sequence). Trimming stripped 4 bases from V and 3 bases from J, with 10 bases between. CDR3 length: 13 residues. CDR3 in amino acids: CSAIRPVYNEQFF. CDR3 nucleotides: TGCAGTGCTATTCGGCCGGTCTACAATGAGCAGTTCTTC.